This TCR beta chain was obtained from a study of blood T cell repertoires in COVID-19 (dated by TCRdb to 2020 to 2022). A note on the overall study: Samples from collaborators originated in the United States, Italy and Spain and spanned both the acute and convalescent phases of COVID-19. The prospective study material was composed of cDNA or gDNA derived from T cells, B-cell-depleted T cells, or PBMCs. Subjects who had been exposed to COVID-19, were actively infected with it, or had recovered from it provided the deeply sampled blood TCRbeta repertoires that made up the dataset. A freely available public database, intended as a resource for researchers studying the immune response to SARS-CoV-2, is where the repertoires were released. The samples were drawn from two sources: the first 160 participants of the ongoing ImmuneRACE study, and 1,000 to 1,500 subjects contributed by 6 global collaborators. Sample metadata almost always included a de-identified subject ID, COVID-19 status, age in years and sex. Where available, HLA class I and class II types were taken from metadata supplied by the sample provider and were not determined by assay-based typing. The full study reports these points: The quantity of clinical and demographic metadata differed by source and by participant and was supplied without curation.

V and J are trimmed by 2 bases and 0 bases, and the gene matches miss 1 base of the junction. The CDR3 measures 15 amino acids from cysteine to phenylalanine. The read is trimmed to its CDR3 DNA, 45 bases read in frame from base 1. CDR1 and CDR2 are drawn from the germline V gene: KGHSH, LQKENI. Collaborating institutions collected whole blood in K2EDTA tubes following their own protocols. Collaborator samples were shipped for TCRbeta analysis as frozen whole blood, isolated PBMCs, or DNA extracted from either sample type. Remarks on this clone: The antigen it binds to is not known. No much larger clone exists at a distance of one base, and base qualities are not known.

TCRbeta CDR3 regions were amplified from genomic DNA using the immunoSEQ Assay, a bias-controlled multiplex PCR. In the paper's pipeline: Within the assay, amplification of reference gene primers was used to estimate how many nucleated cells each sample contained. Sequence reads were collapsed and filtered to measure the absolute abundance of every unique TCRbeta CDR3 rearrangement. For each sample, productive Simpson clonality was calculated as the square root of Simpson's diversity index across productive rearrangements. In TCRdb, the immuneACCESS table is reduced to in-frame sequences with V and J assigned. These tables do not hold every clone; where another copy was compared, an unresolved V gene accounts for under half, and the others remain unexplained. Clonal size and the V and J genes are those of that table, whereas D and trimming came from the DNA. The sample table shows tens of thousands of clones, and 75% to 90% are seen once. The leading ten clones occupy about 17% of the sample.

The chain uses TRBV18 and TRBJ2-3; 8 middle bases align to TRBD1. The origin of this receptor is a man of 80 years or more with acute or convalescent COVID-19. The source material was peripheral blood. CDR3 protein: CASSPRTGSTDTQYF. The DNA sequence is given as TGTGCCAGCTCACCAAGGACAGGGAGCACAGATACGCAGTATTTT.